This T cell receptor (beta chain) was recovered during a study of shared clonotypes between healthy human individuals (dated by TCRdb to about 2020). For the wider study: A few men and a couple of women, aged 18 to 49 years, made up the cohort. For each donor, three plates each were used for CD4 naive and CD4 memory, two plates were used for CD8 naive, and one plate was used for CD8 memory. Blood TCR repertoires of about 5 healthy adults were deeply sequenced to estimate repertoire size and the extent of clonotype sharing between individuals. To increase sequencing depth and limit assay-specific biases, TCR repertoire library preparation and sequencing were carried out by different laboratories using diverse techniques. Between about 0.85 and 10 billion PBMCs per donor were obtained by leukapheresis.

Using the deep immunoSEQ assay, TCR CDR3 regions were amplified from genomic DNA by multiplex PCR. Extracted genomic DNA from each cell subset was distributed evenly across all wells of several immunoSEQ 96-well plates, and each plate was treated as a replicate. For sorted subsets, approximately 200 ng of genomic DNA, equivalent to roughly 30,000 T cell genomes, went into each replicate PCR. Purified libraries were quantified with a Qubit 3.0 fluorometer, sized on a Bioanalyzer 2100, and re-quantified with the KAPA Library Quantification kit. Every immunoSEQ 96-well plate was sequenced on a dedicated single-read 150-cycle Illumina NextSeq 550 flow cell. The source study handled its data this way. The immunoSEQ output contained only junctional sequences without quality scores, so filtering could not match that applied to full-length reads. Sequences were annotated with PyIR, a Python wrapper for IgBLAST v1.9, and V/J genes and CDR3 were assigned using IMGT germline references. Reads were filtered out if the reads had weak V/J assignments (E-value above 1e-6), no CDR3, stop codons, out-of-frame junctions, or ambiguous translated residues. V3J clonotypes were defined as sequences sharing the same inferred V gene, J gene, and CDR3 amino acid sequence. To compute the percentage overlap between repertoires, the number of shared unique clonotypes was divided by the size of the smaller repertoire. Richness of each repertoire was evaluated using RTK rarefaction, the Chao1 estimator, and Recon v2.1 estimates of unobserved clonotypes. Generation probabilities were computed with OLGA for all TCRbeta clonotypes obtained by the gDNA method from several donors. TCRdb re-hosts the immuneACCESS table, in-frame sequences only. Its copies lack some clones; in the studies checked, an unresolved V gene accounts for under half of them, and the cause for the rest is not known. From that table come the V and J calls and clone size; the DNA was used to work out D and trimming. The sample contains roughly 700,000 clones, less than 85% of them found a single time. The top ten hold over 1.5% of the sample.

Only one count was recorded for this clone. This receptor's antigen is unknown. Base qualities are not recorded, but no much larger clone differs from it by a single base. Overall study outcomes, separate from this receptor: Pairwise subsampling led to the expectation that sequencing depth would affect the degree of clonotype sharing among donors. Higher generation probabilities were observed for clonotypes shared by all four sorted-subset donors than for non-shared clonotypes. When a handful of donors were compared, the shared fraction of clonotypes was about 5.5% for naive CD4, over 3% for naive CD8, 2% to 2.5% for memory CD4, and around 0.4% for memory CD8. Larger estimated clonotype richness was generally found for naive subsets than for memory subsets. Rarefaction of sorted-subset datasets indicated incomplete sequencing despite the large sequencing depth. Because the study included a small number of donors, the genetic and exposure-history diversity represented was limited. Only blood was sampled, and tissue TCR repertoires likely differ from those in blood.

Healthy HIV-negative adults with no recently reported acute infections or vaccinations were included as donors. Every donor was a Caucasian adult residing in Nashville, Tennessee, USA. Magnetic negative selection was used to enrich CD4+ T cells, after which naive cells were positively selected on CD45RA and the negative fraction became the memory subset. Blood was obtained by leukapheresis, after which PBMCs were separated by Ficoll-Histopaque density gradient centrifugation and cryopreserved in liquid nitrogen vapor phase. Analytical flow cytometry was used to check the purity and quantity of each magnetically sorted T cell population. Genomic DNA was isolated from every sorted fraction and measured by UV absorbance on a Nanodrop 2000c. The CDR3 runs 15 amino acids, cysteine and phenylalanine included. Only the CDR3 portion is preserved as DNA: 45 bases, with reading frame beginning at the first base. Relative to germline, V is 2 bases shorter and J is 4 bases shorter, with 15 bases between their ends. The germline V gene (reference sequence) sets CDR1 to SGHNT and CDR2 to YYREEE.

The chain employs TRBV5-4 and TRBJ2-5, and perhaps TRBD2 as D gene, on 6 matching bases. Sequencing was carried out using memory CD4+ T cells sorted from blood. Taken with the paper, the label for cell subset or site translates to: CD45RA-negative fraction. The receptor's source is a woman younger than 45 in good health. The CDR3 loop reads CASSFGWGGRETQYF. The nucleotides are TGTGCCAGCAGCTTTGGTTGGGGAGGTCGAGAGACCCAGTACTTC.